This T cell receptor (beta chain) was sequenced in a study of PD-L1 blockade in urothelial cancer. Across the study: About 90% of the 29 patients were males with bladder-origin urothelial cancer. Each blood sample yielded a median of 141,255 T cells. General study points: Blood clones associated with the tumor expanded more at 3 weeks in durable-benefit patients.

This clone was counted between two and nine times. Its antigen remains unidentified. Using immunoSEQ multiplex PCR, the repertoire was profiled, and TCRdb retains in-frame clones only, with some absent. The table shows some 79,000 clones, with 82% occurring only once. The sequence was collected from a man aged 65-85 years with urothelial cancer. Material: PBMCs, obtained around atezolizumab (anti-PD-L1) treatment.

The CDR3 reads CASSLESTGLLETQYF. The CDR3 nucleotides read TGTGCCAGCAGCTTAGAGTCGACAGGCCTCCTGGAGACCCAGTACTTC. The chain is built from TRBV7-6 and TRBJ2-5; weak D call: TRBD1 (6 bases). Germline CDR1 reads SGHVS; CDR2 reads FNYEAQ. The CDR3 covers 16 residues. Trimming took 1 base from V and 5 from J, leaving 17 bases between them.